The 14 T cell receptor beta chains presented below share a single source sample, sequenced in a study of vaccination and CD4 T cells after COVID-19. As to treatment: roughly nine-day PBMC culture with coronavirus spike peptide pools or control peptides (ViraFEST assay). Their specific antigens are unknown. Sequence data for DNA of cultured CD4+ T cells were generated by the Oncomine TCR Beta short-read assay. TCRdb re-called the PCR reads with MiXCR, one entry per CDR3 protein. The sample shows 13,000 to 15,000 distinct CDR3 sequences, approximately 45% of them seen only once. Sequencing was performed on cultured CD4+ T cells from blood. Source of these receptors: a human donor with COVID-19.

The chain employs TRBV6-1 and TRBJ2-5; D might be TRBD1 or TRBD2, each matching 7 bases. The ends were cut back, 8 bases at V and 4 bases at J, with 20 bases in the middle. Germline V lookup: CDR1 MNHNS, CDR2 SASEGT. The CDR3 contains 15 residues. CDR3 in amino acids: CASQGGRGLRETQYF. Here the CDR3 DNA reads TGTGCCAGCCAGGGGGGGCGGGGATTGAGAGAGACCCAGTACTTC.

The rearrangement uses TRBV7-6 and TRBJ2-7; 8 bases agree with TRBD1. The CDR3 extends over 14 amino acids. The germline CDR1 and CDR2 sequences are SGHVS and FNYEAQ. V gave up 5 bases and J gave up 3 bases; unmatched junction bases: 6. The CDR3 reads CASSTRQGLYEQYF. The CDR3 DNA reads TGTGCCAGCAGCACCCGACAGGGGCTCTACGAGCAGTACTTC.

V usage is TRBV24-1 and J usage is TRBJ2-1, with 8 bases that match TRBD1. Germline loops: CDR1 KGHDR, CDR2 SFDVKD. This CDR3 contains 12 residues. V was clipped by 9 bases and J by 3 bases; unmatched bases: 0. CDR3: CATGQGYNEQFF. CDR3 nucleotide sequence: TGTGCCACCGGACAGGGCTACAATGAGCAGTTCTTC.

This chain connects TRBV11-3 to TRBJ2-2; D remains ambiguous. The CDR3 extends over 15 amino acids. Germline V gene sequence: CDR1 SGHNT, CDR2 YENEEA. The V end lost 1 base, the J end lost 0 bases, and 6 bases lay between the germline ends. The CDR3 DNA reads TGTGCCAGCAGCTTAGGTGGGGCGAACACCGGGGAGCTGTTTTTT. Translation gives CASSLGGANTGELFF. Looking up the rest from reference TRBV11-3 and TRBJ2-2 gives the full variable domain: EAGVVQSPRYKIIEKKQPVAFWCNPISGHNTLYWYLQNLGQGPELLIRYENEEAVDDSQLPKDRFSAERLKGVDSTLKIQPAELGDSAVYLCASSLGGANTGELFFGEGSRLTVL.

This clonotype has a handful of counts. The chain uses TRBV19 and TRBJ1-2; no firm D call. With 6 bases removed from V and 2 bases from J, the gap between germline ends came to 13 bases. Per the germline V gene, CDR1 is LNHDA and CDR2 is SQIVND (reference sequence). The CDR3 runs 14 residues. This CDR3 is CASSPRLHNYGYTF. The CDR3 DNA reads TGTGCCAGTAGCCCCCGGTTGCACAACTATGGCTACACCTTC.

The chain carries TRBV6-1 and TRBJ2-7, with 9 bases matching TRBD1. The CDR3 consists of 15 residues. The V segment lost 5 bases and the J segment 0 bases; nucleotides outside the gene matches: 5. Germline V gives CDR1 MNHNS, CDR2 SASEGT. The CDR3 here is CASSRGTGSSYEQYF. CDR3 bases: TGTGCCAGCAGTCGCGGGACAGGGAGCTCCTACGAGCAGTACTTC.

In nucleotides, the CDR3 is TGTGCCAGCAGCTTACTGGGGGGGCGGGAGACCCAGTACTTC. This sequence encodes CASSLLGGRETQYF. The V call is TRBV7-2, the J call TRBJ2-5; TRBD2 might be the D (7 bases). From germline, CDR1 is SGHTA and CDR2 FQGNSA. V was clipped by 2 bases and J by 5 bases, with 12 bases between them. This CDR3 spans 14 amino acids. The full variable domain, completed using reference TRBV7-2 and TRBJ2-5, is GAGVSQSPSNKVTEKGKDVELRCDPISGHTALYWYRQSLGQGLEFLIYFQGNSAPDKSGLPSDRFSAERTGGSVSTLTIQRTQQEDSAVYLCASSLLGGRETQYFGPGTRLLVL.

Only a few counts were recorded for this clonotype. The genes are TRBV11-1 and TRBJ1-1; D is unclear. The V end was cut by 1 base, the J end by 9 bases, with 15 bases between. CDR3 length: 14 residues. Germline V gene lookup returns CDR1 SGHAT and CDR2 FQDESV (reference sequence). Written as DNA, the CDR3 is TGTGCCAGCAGCTTAGACGGGCAGGATGGGAAAGCTTTCTTT. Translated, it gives CASSLDGQDGKAFF. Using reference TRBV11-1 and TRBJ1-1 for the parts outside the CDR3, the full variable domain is EAEVAQSPRYKITEKSQAVAFWCDPISGHATLYWYRQILGQGPELLVQFQDESVVDDSQLPKDRFSAERLKGVDSTLKIQPAELGDSAMYLCASSLDGQDGKAFFGQGTRLTVV.

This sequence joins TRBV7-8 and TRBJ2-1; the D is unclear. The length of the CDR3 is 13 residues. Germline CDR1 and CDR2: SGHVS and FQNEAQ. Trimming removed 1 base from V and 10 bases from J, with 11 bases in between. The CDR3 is CASSLGSAGEQFF. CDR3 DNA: TGTGCCAGCAGCTTAGGTTCGGCCGGGGAGCAGTTCTTC.

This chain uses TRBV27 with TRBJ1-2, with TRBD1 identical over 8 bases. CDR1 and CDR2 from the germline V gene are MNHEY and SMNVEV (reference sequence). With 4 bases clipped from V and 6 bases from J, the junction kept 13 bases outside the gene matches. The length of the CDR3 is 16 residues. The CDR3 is CASSSVLGQGLDGYTF. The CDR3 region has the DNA TGTGCCAGCAGTTCGGTACTTGGACAGGGCTTGGATGGCTACACCTTC.

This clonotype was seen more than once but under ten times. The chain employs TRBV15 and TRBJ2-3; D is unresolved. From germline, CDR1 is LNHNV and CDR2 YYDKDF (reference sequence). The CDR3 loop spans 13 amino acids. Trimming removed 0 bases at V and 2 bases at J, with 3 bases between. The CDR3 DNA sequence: TGTGCCACCAGCAGAGATCACACAGATACGCAGTATTTT. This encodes CATSRDHTDTQYF.

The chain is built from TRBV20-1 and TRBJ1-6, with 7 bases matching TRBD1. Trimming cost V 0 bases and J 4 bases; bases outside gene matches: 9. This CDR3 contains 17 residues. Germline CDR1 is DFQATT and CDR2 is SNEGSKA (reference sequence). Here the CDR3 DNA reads TGCAGTGCTAGAGACGATGGGACAGCCTCGTATAATTCACCCCTCCACTTT. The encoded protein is CSARDDGTASYNSPLHF.

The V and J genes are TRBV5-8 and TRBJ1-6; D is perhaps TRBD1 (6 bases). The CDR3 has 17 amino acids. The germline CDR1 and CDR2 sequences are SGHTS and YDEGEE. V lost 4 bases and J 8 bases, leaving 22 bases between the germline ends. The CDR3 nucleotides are TGTGCCAGCAGCCTCTACAGGGTATCGGTTTTGGATTCACCCCTCCACTTT. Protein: CASSLYRVSVLDSPLHF.

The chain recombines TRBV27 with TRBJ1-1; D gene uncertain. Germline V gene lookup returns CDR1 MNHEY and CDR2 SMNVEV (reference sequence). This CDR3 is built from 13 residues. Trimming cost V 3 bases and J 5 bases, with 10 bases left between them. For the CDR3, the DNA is TGTGCCAGCAGTTTCCAGGAGGGTACTGAAGCTTTCTTT. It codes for CASSFQEGTEAFF.